These 26 T cell receptor beta chains share one sample of origin, sequenced in a study of blood T cell repertoires in COVID-19 (dated by TCRdb to about 2020). Preparation of the library involved the immunoSEQ multiplex PCR assay. The source is immuneACCESS, and TCRdb retained only in-frame sequences with V and J called. Part of the clones is not carried over; for the studies checked, unresolved V genes explain less than half of this, and the remainder is unexplained. The sample table holds 200,000 to 250,000 clones, of which around 83% were seen once. The leading ten clones occupy less than 3.5% of the sample. The specimen was peripheral blood. The receptors were sampled from a man aged 50-60 years with active or convalescent COVID-19.

This chain joins TRBV2 and TRBJ1-4; D not resolved. CDR3 length equals 16 residues. CDR1 is SNHLY, CDR2 FYNNEI, per germline. V was trimmed by 3 bases and J by 4 bases, leaving 15 bases between them. The chain's CDR3 is CASSESPGYSNEKLFF. The CDR3, as DNA: TGTGCCAGCAGTGAGTCCCCTGGATACAGTAATGAAAAACTGTTTTTT.

J is TRBJ1-1 and V is TRBV4-3; 7 bases are shared with TRBD1. CDR1 is LGHNA and CDR2 is YSLEER in the germline V gene. V gave up 0 bases and J gave up 5 bases; unmatched junction bases: 6. CDR3 length: 15 residues. The CDR3 DNA is TGCGCCAGCAGCCAAGATGAGGGGGCGCGGACTGAAGCTTTCTTT. Protein: CASSQDEGARTEAFF.

This rearrangement joins TRBV3-1 (or the pseudogene TRBV3-2) to TRBJ2-7; D is unresolved. V was shortened by 2 bases and J by 2 bases, with 10 bases between the two germline ends. Germline-derived CDR1 and CDR2 are LGHDT and YNNKEL (reference sequence). CDR3 length: 14 residues. The CDR3 nucleotides read TGTGCCAGCAGCCAATACCAGATGACCTACGAGCAGTACTTC. Its translation: CASSQYQMTYEQYF.

The chain is built from TRBV2 and TRBJ1-5; D is undetermined. The CDR3 contains 13 residues. V lost 8 bases and J 1 base, leaving 9 bases between the germline ends. Germline values: CDR1 SNHLY, CDR2 FYNNEI. DNA for the CDR3: TGTGCCAGCGAACCGGGGAGCAATCAGCCCCAGCATTTT. Translated, it gives CASEPGSNQPQHF.

To note about this clone: The CDR3 ends on some other residue instead of the conserved phenylalanine or tryptophan, so this is likely a read error. No DNA is shown, since the ends of the CDR3 on it are uncertain; the CDR3 is the one TCRdb lists. The chain joins TRBV4-1 to TRBJ1-1. The CDR3 extends over 10 residues, inclusive of both ends. Germline V lookup: CDR1 MGHRA, CDR2 YSYEKL. The CDR3 sequence is CASTQTGSLL.

This chain uses TRBV28 with TRBJ1-6, with TRBD1 matching 7 bases. J gave up 10 bases and V 3 bases, and 9 bases lay outside the gene matches. The CDR3 runs to 15 residues. Germline loops: CDR1 MDHEN, CDR2 SYDVKM. The CDR3 region has the DNA TGTGCCAGCAGTTTTATCGGCAGGGGGAGCTCACCCCTCCACTTT. Translated, it gives CASSFIGRGSSPLHF.

Details on this clone: Other DNA sequences in this specimen translate into the identical CDR3. The chain recombines TRBV2 with TRBJ1-1; D gene unclear. CDR1 SNHLY and CDR2 FYNNEI come from the germline V gene. V was pared by 5 bases and J by 2 bases, with 6 bases between. CDR3 length: 12 residues. CDR3 DNA: TGTGCCAGCAGTTACAAAAACACTGAAGCTTTCTTT. Translation: CASSYKNTEAFF.

The gene calls are TRBV10-2 and TRBJ1-5; D is perhaps TRBD1 (6 bases). The germline gives CDR1 WSHSY, CDR2 SAAADI. The V end was cut by 6 bases, the J end by 8 bases, with 14 bases between. CDR3 length equals 13 residues. The CDR3 coding sequence is TGCGCCAGCAGGCACAGGGCCAACGAGCCCCAGCATTTT. Translation: CASRHRANEPQHF.

The rearrangement links TRBV7-9 to TRBJ1-6; a weak D match, TRBD1 (5 bases). V gave up 4 bases and J gave up 14 bases, with 18 bases separating them. The CDR3 loop spans 14 amino acids. Germline assignment: CDR1 SEHNR and CDR2 FQNEAQ (reference sequence). The CDR3 loop is CASSSGTAIVTLHF. CDR3 DNA sequence: TGTGCCAGCAGCTCCGGGACTGCCATAGTAACCCTCCACTTT. The full variable domain, rest sourced from reference TRBV7-9 and TRBJ1-6, is DTGVSQNPRHKITKRGQNVTFRCDPISEHNRLYWYRQTLGQGPEFLTYFQNEAQLEKSRLLSDRFSAERPKGSFSTLEIQRTEQGDSAMYLCASSSGTAIVTLHFGNGTRLTVT.

The rearrangement links TRBV6-5 to TRBJ2-5; TRBD2 agrees at 10 bases. Germline V gene sequence: CDR1 MNHEY, CDR2 SVGAGI. The CDR3 contains 15 residues. V lost 5 bases to trimming and J lost 4 bases; unmatched junction nucleotides: 7. The CDR3: CASSHRTSGRETQYF. The CDR3 DNA is TGTGCCAGCAGTCATCGGACTAGCGGTCGAGAGACCCAGTACTTC.

The genes are TRBV5-1 and TRBJ2-1; 9 nucleotides line up with TRBD2. Trimming removed 7 bases from V and 5 bases from J; junction bases left unmatched: 7. CDR3 length equals 14 residues. The V gene's germline CDR1 is SGHRS and CDR2 YFSETQ. The CDR3 DNA sequence: TGCGCCAGCTTGCGGGGGGGCGGCAACAATGAGCAGTTCTTC. Its translation: CASLRGGGNNEQFF.

This clone has more than one count but fewer than ten. The chain links TRBV5-4 to TRBJ2-7; 10 nucleotides line up with TRBD1. The CDR3 loop spans 15 amino acids. Trimming took 1 base from V and 5 from J; bases not matched to a gene: 6. CDR1 is SGHNT and CDR2 is YYREEE in the germline V gene (reference sequence). CDR3: CASSLTTGGIHEQYF. CDR3 DNA: TGTGCCAGCAGCTTGACGACAGGGGGCATCCACGAGCAGTACTTC.

The chain couples TRBV28 to TRBJ1-2; 8 bases line up with TRBD1. V was pared by 5 bases and J by 1 base, with 9 bases of the junction left unmatched. CDR1 MDHEN and CDR2 SYDVKM come from the germline V gene. The CDR3 sequence is 16 residues long. CDR3 in DNA: TGTGCCAGCAGTGAATATGGACAGGGTAGTAACTATGGCTACACCTTC. It codes for CASSEYGQGSNYGYTF.

The gene calls are TRBV28 and TRBJ2-7; 8 bases are a match to TRBD1. V was pared by 7 bases and J by 3 bases, with 8 bases of the junction left unmatched. CDR3 length: 14 amino acids. Germline CDR1 and CDR2: MDHEN and SYDVKM. CDR3 residues: CASTIGQGRYEQYF. CDR3 nucleotide sequence: TGTGCCAGCACCATCGGACAGGGCCGCTACGAGCAGTACTTC.

The table lists this clone with a few counts. The V and J genes are TRBV6-2 or TRBV6-3 and TRBJ1-1; a possible D gene is TRBD1 (5 bases). Germline assignment: CDR1 MNHEY and CDR2 SVGEGT. Trimming pared 2 bases from V and 1 base from J, leaving 8 bases between. This CDR3 spans 14 amino acids. For the CDR3, the DNA is TGTGCCAGCAGTTACAATACAGGGAACACTGAAGCTTTCTTT. Translation: CASSYNTGNTEAFF.

The genes are TRBV6-1 and TRBJ1-1, with TRBD1 identical over 8 bases. Germline assignment: CDR1 MNHNS and CDR2 SASEGT. The junction had 17 bases not matched to a gene; V was cut back by 2 bases and J by 3 bases. This CDR3 is built from 19 residues. DNA of the CDR3: TGTGCCAGCAGTGAATTAGGATCAGGGGGCCGGTTTAAAGACACTGAAGCTTTCTTT. It encodes CASSELGSGGRFKDTEAFF.

This chain uses TRBV28 with TRBJ1-4, with D tentatively TRBD1 (5 bases). The CDR3 is 17 amino acids. V was pared by 5 bases and J by 7 bases, with 23 bases between. CDR1 and CDR2 from the germline V gene are MDHEN and SYDVKM. CDR3 region: CASSTTKDGGMIEKLFF. The CDR3 bases are TGTGCCAGCAGTACCACAAAGGACGGGGGAATGATTGAAAAACTGTTTTTT.

The J gene is TRBJ2-7, the V gene TRBV3-1 (or the pseudogene TRBV3-2), with D perhaps matching TRBD1 (6 bases). Between the trimmed V and J ends, which lost 4 bases and 6 bases, there was a span of 10 bases. CDR1 is LGHDT, CDR2 YNNKEL, per germline (reference sequence). The CDR3 spans 12 residues. The CDR3 nucleotides are TGTGCCAGCAGCCGAACCAGGGGCGAGCAGTACTTC. Amino acids: CASSRTRGEQYF.

The chain combines TRBV29-1 with TRBJ2-1; D perhaps matches TRBD1 (5 bases). The length of the CDR3 is 11 residues. Germline V gene data show CDR1 as SQVTM and CDR2 as ANQGSEA. V lost 5 bases, J lost 4 bases, and 6 bases lay in between. The CDR3 sequence: CSVSGYNEQFF. In DNA, the CDR3 is TGCAGCGTTTCAGGGTACAATGAGCAGTTCTTC.

V gene TRBV3-1 (or the pseudogene TRBV3-2) combines with J gene TRBJ2-1, with TRBD2 matching 12 bases. V shed 1 base and J 9 bases; nucleotides not matched to a gene: 19. The CDR3 covers 20 residues. Germline CDR1 reads LGHDT; CDR2 reads YNNKEL (reference sequence). The CDR3 bases are TGTGCCAGCAGCCAAGGAGGGTCCCAGGGGACTAGCGGGTTGGGGGGTGAGCAGTTCTTC. Encoded protein: CASSQGGSQGTSGLGGEQFF.

The rearrangement joins TRBV27 to TRBJ1-1, with TRBD1 as a possible D gene (6 bases). The CDR3 consists of 14 residues. The germline V and J ends were trimmed by 4 bases and 0 bases, with 9 bases remaining between them. Germline CDR1 reads MNHEY; CDR2 reads SMNVEV (reference sequence). The chain's CDR3 is CASSSNRVNTEAFF. CDR3 sequence (DNA): TGTGCCAGCAGTTCCAACAGGGTGAACACTGAAGCTTTCTTT.

The V call is TRBV5-5, the J call TRBJ1-1, with D perhaps matching TRBD1 (6 bases). The CDR3 length is 15 residues. Germline V CDR1 and CDR2: SGHKS, YYEKEE (reference sequence). The V and J ends lost 4 bases and 4 bases respectively, with 17 bases between them. CDR3 in DNA: TGTGCCAGCAGCGCGAATTTACAGGGTCTCACTGAAGCTTTCTTT. As protein: CASSANLQGLTEAFF.

V and J are TRBV30 and TRBJ1-1; TRBD1 might be the D (5 bases). V was shortened by 2 bases and J by 9 bases, with 25 bases between the two germline ends. CDR3 length equals 16 residues. Germline values: CDR1 GTSNPN, CDR2 SVGIG (reference sequence). CDR3 region: CAWSRASRGLQRKAFF. In DNA, the CDR3 is TGTGCCTGGAGTCGGGCCTCAAGGGGCCTACAAAGGAAAGCTTTCTTT.

This chain uses TRBV20-1 with TRBJ2-3; the D is unclear. The germline V gene has CDR1 DFQATT and CDR2 SNEGSKA (reference sequence). V was shortened by 5 bases and J by 5 bases, with 8 bases between the two germline ends. This CDR3 has 11 residues. The CDR3 DNA follows: TGCAGTGCTCCTGTCGTAGATACGCAGTATTTT. This translates into CSAPVVDTQYF.

The rearrangement links TRBV5-4 to TRBJ2-1, with 9 bases matching TRBD2. The germline V gene has CDR1 SGHNT and CDR2 YYREEE (reference sequence). The CDR3 covers 17 residues. V lost 5 bases to trimming and J lost 1 base; unmatched junction nucleotides: 10. The CDR3 is CASRGELAGASYNEQFF. For the CDR3, the DNA is TGTGCCAGCAGGGGTGAGTTAGCGGGGGCATCCTACAATGAGCAGTTCTTC.

This chain joins TRBV9 and TRBJ1-1; D might be TRBD1 (6 bases). Germline V gene sequence: CDR1 SGDLS, CDR2 YYNGEE. This CDR3 has 18 residues. V was clipped by 0 bases and J by 0 bases, with 18 bases between them. CDR3 coding DNA: TGTGCCAGCAGCGTAGAAGGGGGGGTCCCCTTTATGAACACTGAAGCTTTCTTT. This sequence encodes CASSVEGGVPFMNTEAFF.